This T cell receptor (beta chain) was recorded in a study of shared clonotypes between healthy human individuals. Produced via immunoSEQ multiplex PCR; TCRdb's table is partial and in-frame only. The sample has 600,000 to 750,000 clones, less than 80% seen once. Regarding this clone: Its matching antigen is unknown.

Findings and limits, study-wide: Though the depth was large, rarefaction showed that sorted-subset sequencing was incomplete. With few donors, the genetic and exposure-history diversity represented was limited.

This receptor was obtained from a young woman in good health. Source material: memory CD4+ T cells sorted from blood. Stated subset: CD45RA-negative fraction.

The CDR3 nucleotides read TGTGCCAGCAGTCAACAGCGGGGTAGCGAGCAGTACTTC. Encoded protein: CASSQQRGSEQYF. V gene TRBV7-6 combines with J gene TRBJ2-7; 7 positions match TRBD2. Germline trimming cut 6 bases from V and 6 bases from J; bases unmatched to any gene: 8. CDR3 length: 13 residues. The germline V gene encodes CDR1 SGHVS and CDR2 FNYEAQ.